The 2 T cell receptor beta chains below come from one sample, sequenced in a study of T cell changes during pregnancy in multiple sclerosis. Libraries were prepared by immunoSEQ multiplex PCR; TCRdb keeps only in-frame clonotypes and omits some of them. The data contain approximately 46,000 clones, 90% of them singletons. Sequencing was performed on peripheral blood, taken after pregnancy. The receptors were sampled from a female donor in good health, enrolled as a control in a pregnancy study.

CDR3 region: CAWSVRTGGNYGYTF. CDR3 in DNA: TGTGCCTGGAGTGTACGGACAGGGGGTAACTATGGCTACACCTTC. This chain uses TRBV30 with TRBJ1-2; TRBD1 matches 10 bases. CDR1 is GTSNPN, CDR2 SVGIG, per germline (reference sequence). The V gene end was trimmed by 0 bases and the J gene end by 1 base; junction bases not matched to a gene: 2. This CDR3 contains 15 residues.

V usage is TRBV5-1 and J usage is TRBJ2-1; the match to TRBD2 covers 7 bases. V gave up 1 base and J gave up 0 bases; unmatched junction bases: 4. The CDR3 is 16 residues long. CDR1 is SGHRS and CDR2 is YFSETQ in the germline V gene. The CDR3 loop reads CASSLIGGSSYNEQFF. CDR3 coding DNA: TGCGCCAGCAGCTTGATAGGCGGGAGCTCCTACAATGAGCAGTTCTTC.